The 14 T cell receptor beta chains presented below share a single source sample, sequenced in a study of CD8 T cells in ankylosing spondylitis. Which antigens these TCRs recognize remains unknown. Using its own MiXCR run on the 5' RACE reads, TCRdb lists one record per CDR3 protein. The data hold about 90,000 distinct CDR3 sequences, with about 8.1% observed a single time. Study results and caveats: Characteristic of ankylosing spondylitis blood, it appeared, was a TCR beta motif comprising roughly 8 highly homologous variants.

The sequenced material came from blood, either unsorted or a sorted T cell fraction (not recorded which). The receptor set was obtained from a male donor with ankylosing spondylitis.

The chain recombines TRBV2 with TRBJ1-1; D uncertain. CDR3 length: 14 residues. Germline CDR1 and CDR2: SNHLY and FYNNEI. Trimming cost V 6 bases and J 5 bases, with 16 bases left between them. CDR3 DNA: TGTGCCAGCAGGGGCTTAGGAAGGGAAACTGAAGCTTTCTTT. Its protein product is CASRGLGRETEAFF.

The table lists this clonotype with a few counts. This chain uses TRBV11-2 with TRBJ2-3; D uncertain. Germline V gene data show CDR1 as SGHAT and CDR2 as FQNNGV. The CDR3 runs to 16 residues. Trimming stripped 5 bases from V and 0 bases from J, with 15 bases between. This CDR3 reads CASSHSYHPSTDTQYF. The CDR3 region has the DNA TGTGCCAGCAGCCACTCCTATCACCCTAGCACAGATACGCAGTATTTT.

This clonotype has ten or more counts. This chain links TRBV29-1 with TRBJ2-1; TRBD2 matches 9 bases. CDR1 is SQVTM, CDR2 ANQGSEA, per germline. The trim removed 0 bases at V and 10 bases at J, leaving 13 bases unmatched. The CDR3 has 16 amino acids. CDR3 DNA: TGCAGCGTTGAAGAGGGTGGGACTAGCAGCCTCAGGGAGCAGTTCTTC. Translation: CSVEEGGTSSLREQFF.

This clonotype was counted many times. The chain has TRBV27 and TRBJ2-2, with 8 positions matching TRBD2. Germline trimming cut 5 bases from V and 7 bases from J; bases unmatched to any gene: 12. Germline lookup yields CDR1 MNHEY and CDR2 SMNVEV (reference sequence). The length of the CDR3 is 16 residues. The CDR3 loop is CASSPTASGLLGELFF. In nucleotides, the CDR3 is TGTGCCAGCAGTCCCACGGCTAGCGGGTTACTCGGGGAGCTGTTTTTT.

This clonotype was recorded at least ten times. One junction end disagrees with the germline gene, perhaps due to a read error. The chain combines TRBV5-6 with TRBJ2-3; D not resolved. Germline V gene data show CDR1 as SGHDT and CDR2 as YYEEEE. The CDR3 has 14 residues. The CDR3 DNA reads TGCGCCAGCAGCCAGGAAGGAATGCAAGATACGCAGTATTTT. Translated, it gives CASSQEGMQDTQYF.

The chain couples TRBV30 to TRBJ2-1; TRBD2 aligns across 7 bases. With 0 bases clipped from V and 7 bases from J, the junction kept 12 bases outside the gene matches. CDR1 and CDR2 (germline): GTSNPN, SVGIG (reference sequence). The CDR3 length is 16 residues. CDR3 nucleotide sequence: TGTGCCTGGAGTGTAGGTGGGGGAGGGCCGGGGAATGAGCAGTTCTTC. Translating gives CAWSVGGGGPGNEQFF.

Only a few counts were recorded for this clonotype. The V gene is TRBV7-2, the J gene TRBJ2-1; 11 bases map to TRBD2. CDR1 is SGHTA and CDR2 is FQGNSA in the germline V gene. After removal of 5 bases from V and 0 bases from J, the junction contained 6 bases not matched to a gene. The CDR3 sequence is 17 residues long. CDR3 DNA: TGTGCCAGCAGCCCCTTTAGCGGGAGGGGCTCCTACAATGAGCAGTTCTTC. It translates to CASSPFSGRGSYNEQFF.

This chain connects TRBV12-5 to TRBJ1-2, with D maybe TRBD1 (5 bases). Germline assignment: CDR1 LGHNT and CDR2 FRNRAP. The CDR3 has 14 residues. Deletions cut 1 base from V and 8 bases from J, with 14 bases between. The DNA of the CDR3 is TGTGCTAGTGGTTTGGGTACAAGGGGTGGGGGCTACACCTTC. Amino acids: CASGLGTRGGGYTF.

This clonotype has just a few counts. The V gene is TRBV24-1, the J gene TRBJ2-7, with 10 nucleotides matching TRBD1. The ends lost 4 bases at V and 5 bases at J; junction bases unmatched: 7. The CDR3 totals 15 residues. Germline assignment: CDR1 KGHDR and CDR2 SFDVKD. CDR3 protein: CATSDSMTGGHEQYF. CDR3 bases: TGTGCCACCAGTGACTCAATGACAGGGGGCCACGAGCAGTACTTC.

This clonotype was counted between two and nine times. J is TRBJ2-1 and V is TRBV5-1; 14 positions match TRBD2. The junction had 5 bases not matched to a gene; V was cut back by 4 bases and J by 8 bases. Looked up from germline, CDR1 is SGHRS and CDR2 is YFSETQ. The CDR3 is 15 residues long. CDR3 region: CASSPTSGRAHEQFF. In nucleotides, the CDR3 is TGCGCCAGCAGCCCGACTAGCGGGAGGGCACATGAGCAGTTCTTC. The full variable domain, in which reference TRBV5-1 and TRBJ2-1 provide the parts outside the CDR3, is KAGVTQTPRYLIKTRGQQVTLSCSPISGHRSVSWYQQTPGQGLQFLFEYFSETQRNKGNFPGRFSGRQFSNSRSEMNVSTLELGDSALYLCASSPTSGRAHEQFFGPGTRLTVL.

This clonotype was counted between two and nine times. This chain uses TRBV28 with TRBJ2-1; no clear D gene. Germline V gene data show CDR1 as MDHEN and CDR2 as SYDVKM. Trimming stripped 3 bases from V and 7 bases from J, with 16 bases between. This CDR3 has 15 amino acids. CDR3 loop: CASSFRKGGDNEQFF. CDR3 coding DNA: TGTGCCAGCAGTTTTAGAAAGGGTGGGGATAATGAGCAGTTCTTC.

Only a few counts were recorded for this clonotype. The chain links TRBV6-4 to TRBJ1-1, with TRBD1 as a possible D gene (6 bases). Germline values: CDR1 MRHNA, CDR2 SNTAGT. This CDR3 contains 15 residues. V was pared by 4 bases and J by 5 bases, with 17 bases between. CDR3 in amino acids: CASSASVGGKTEAFF. CDR3 bases: TGTGCCAGCAGTGCTAGTGTCGGGGGCAAAACTGAAGCTTTCTTT.

This clonotype showed up just a few times. The chain couples TRBV25-1 to TRBJ2-6; D remains ambiguous. The germline V and J ends were trimmed by 7 bases and 2 bases, with 6 bases remaining between them. The CDR3 covers 13 residues. Germline V gene data show CDR1 as MGHDK and CDR2 as SYGVNS. This CDR3 is CASNLTGANVLTF. The CDR3 DNA reads TGTGCCAGCAATCTTACTGGGGCCAACGTCCTGACTTTC. Supplemented by reference TRBV25-1 and TRBJ2-6, the full variable domain reads EADIYQTPRYLVIGTGKKITLECSQTMGHDKMYWYQQDPGMELHLIHYSYGVNSTEKGDLSSESTVSRIRTEHFPLTLESARPSHTSQYLCASNLTGANVLTFGAGSRLTVL.

This clonotype was recorded many times. The chain recombines TRBV29-1 with TRBJ2-3; the D gene could be TRBD1 or TRBD2 (6 bases each). CDR1 SQVTM and CDR2 ANQGSEA come from the germline V gene. V lost 1 base to trimming and J lost 5 bases, with 10 bases between them. CDR3 length: 13 amino acids. CDR3 nucleotides: TGCAGCGTTGAAGCGGGGGCGATAGATACGCAGTATTTT. Protein: CSVEAGAIDTQYF.